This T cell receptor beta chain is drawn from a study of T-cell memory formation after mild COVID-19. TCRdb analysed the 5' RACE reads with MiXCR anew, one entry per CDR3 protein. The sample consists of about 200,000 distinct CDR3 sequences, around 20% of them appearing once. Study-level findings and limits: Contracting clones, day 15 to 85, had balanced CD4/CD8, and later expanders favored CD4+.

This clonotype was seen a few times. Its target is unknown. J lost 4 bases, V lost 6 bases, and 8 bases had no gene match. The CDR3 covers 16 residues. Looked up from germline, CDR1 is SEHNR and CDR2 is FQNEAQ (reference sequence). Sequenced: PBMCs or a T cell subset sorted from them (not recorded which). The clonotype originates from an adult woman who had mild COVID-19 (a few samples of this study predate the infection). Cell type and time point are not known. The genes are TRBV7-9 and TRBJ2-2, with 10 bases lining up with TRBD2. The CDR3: CASRTGAGGPTGELFF. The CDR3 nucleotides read TGTGCCAGCAGGACGGGAGCGGGAGGGCCCACCGGGGAGCTGTTTTTT.